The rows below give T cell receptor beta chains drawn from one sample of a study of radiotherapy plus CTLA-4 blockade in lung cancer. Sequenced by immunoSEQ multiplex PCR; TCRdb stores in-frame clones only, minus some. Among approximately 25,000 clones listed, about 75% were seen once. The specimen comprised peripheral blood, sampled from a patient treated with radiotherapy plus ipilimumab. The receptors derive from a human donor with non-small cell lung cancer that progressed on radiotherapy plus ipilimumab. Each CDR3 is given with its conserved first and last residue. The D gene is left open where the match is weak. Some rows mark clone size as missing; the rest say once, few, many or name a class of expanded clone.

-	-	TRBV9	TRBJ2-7	TGTGCCAGCAGCGTAGGGGGCCTTCTTGCCGAGCAGTACTTC	CASSVGGLLAEQYF
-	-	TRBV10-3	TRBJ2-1	TGTGCCATCAGTGGTCCCGGGGACGTTGCCTACAATGAGCAGTTCTTC	CAISGPGDVAYNEQFF
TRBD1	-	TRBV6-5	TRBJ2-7	TGTGCCAGCAGTTACGCGTCCAGGGGGGAGCAGTACTTC	CASSYASRGEQYF
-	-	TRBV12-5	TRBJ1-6	TGTGCTAGTGGTTTGCCCACCAGGGAAAGACATAATTCACCCCTCCACTTT	CASGLPTRERHNSPLHF
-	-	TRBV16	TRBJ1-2	TGTGCCAGCAGCCAATCGAACTCAGCTTTCTATGGCTACACCTTC	CASSQSNSAFYGYTF
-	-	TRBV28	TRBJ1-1	TGTGCCAGCAGCCCCCCTAGAGGCAGCACTGAAGCTTTCTTT	CASSPPRGSTEAFF
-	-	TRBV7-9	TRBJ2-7	TGTGCCAGCAGCTCGTTCGGGCAGCCCCAGTACTTC	CASSSFGQPQYF
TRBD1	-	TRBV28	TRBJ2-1	TGTGCCAGCAGTCGGACAGGGGGCTTAGGTGAGCAGTTCTTC	CASSRTGGLGEQFF
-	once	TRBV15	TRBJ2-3	TGTGCCACCAGCAGAGACAGGGTGGCAGATACGCAGTATTTT	CATSRDRVADTQYF
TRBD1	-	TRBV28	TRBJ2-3	TGTGCCAGCAGTCGACAGGGATCAGCAGATACGCAGTATTTT	CASSRQGSADTQYF